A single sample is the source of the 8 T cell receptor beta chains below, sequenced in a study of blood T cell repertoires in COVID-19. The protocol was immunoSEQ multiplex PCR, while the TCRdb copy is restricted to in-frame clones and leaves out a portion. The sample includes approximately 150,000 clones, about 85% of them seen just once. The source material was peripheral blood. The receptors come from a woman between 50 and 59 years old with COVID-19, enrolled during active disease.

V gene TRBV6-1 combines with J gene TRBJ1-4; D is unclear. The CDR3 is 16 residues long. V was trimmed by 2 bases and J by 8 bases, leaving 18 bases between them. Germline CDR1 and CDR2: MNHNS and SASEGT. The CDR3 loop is CASSETIGGYEEKLFF. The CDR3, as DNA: TGTGCCAGCAGTGAAACGATTGGCGGTTACGAGGAAAAACTGTTTTTT.

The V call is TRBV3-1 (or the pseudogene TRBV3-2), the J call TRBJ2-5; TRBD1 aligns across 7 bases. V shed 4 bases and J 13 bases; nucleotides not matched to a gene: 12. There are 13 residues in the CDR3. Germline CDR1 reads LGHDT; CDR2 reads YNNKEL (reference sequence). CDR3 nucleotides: TGTGCCAGCAGCCCCGACAGGGTCCACAGAATGTACTTC. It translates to CASSPDRVHRMYF.

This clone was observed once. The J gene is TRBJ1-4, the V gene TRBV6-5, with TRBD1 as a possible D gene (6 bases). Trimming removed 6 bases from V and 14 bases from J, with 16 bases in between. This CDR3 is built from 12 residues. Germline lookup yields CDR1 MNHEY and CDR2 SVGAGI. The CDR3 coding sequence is TGTGCCAGCAGCCAAAGCAGGGGATTTCTGTTTTTT. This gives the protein CASSQSRGFLFF.

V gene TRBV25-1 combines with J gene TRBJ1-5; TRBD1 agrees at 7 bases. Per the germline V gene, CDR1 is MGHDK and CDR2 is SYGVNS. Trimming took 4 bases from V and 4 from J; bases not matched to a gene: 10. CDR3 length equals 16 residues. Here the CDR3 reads CASSGDGTVSNQPQHF. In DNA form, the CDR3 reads TGTGCCAGCAGTGGGGACGGGACAGTCTCGAATCAGCCCCAGCATTTT.

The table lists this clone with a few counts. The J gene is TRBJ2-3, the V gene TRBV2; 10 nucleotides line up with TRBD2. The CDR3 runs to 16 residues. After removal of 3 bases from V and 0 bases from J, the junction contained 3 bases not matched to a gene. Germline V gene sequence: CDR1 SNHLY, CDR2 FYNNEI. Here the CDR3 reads CASSDGTSVSTDTQYF. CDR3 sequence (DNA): TGTGCCAGCAGTGACGGGACTAGCGTTAGCACAGATACGCAGTATTTT.

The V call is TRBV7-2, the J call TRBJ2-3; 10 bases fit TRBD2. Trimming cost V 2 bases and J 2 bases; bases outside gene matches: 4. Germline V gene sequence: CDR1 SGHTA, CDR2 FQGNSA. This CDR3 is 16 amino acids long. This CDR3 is CASSLYLAGVTDTQYF. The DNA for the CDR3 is TGTGCCAGCAGCTTATATCTAGCGGGGGTCACAGATACGCAGTATTTT.

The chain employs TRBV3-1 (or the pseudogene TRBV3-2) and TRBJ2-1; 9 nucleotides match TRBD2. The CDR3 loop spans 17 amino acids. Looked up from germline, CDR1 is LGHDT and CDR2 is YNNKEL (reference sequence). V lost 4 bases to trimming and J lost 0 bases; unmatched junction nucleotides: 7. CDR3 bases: TGTGCCAGCAGCCGGGTTGCGGGGGGGAGCTCCTACAATGAGCAGTTCTTC. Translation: CASSRVAGGSSYNEQFF.

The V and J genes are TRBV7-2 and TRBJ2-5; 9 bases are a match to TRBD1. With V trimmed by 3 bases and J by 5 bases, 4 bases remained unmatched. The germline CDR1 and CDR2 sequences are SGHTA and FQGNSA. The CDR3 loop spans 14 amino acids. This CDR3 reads CASSFNRGLETQYF. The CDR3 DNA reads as TGTGCCAGCAGCTTCAACAGGGGGCTGGAGACCCAGTACTTC.